This is a list of T cell receptor beta chains from one sample in a study of shared T cell receptors in the human thymus. TCRdb's copy holds only in-frame clones and misses some; the assay was immunoSEQ multiplex PCR. Of 720,000 or so clones in the sample, 75% to 90% were seen once. The data were also submitted as part of a second study, on human thymus T cells.

Sequenced: thymocytes. The receptor source for this set is a girl under three years old with a congenital heart defect. Both conserved end residues are part of each CDR3. The order of the fields is D gene, V gene, J gene, clone size, CDR3 DNA, CDR3 protein. A D gene is named only where the DNA matches it firmly. Clone size is stated in some rows and not others, as once, few, many or a class when expanded.

D gene: TRBD1; V gene: TRBV5-6; J gene: TRBJ1-3; clone size: -; CDR3 DNA: TGTGCCAGCAGCTTGGTGACAGGGGACGAAAACACCATATATTTT; CDR3 protein: CASSLVTGDENTIYF
D gene: TRBD1; V gene: TRBV4-3; J gene: TRBJ2-7; clone size: -; CDR3 DNA: TGCGCCAGCAGCCAAGGTGACAGGGGTCCGGTCGAGCAGTACTTC; CDR3 protein: CASSQGDRGPVEQYF
D gene: TRBD2; V gene: TRBV4-2; J gene: TRBJ2-3; clone size: -; CDR3 DNA: TGTGCCAGCAGCCAGCGATGGACTAGCGGGGGGGGGCCAGATACGCAGTATTTT; CDR3 protein: CASSQRWTSGGGPDTQYF
D gene: TRBD1; V gene: TRBV25-1; J gene: TRBJ1-5; clone size: -; CDR3 DNA: TGTGCCAGCAGCGCCGGGACAGGGTATAGCAATCAGCCCCAGCATTTT; CDR3 protein: CASSAGTGYSNQPQHF
D gene: TRBD1; V gene: TRBV19; J gene: TRBJ1-2; clone size: once; CDR3 DNA: TGTGCCAGTAGGGGGACAGTATATGGCTACACCTTC; CDR3 protein: CASRGTVYGYTF
D gene: TRBD1; V gene: TRBV6-6; J gene: TRBJ2-3; clone size: -; CDR3 DNA: TGTGCCAGCAGTTACGGGGACAGACGAGATACGCAGTATTTT; CDR3 protein: CASSYGDRRDTQYF
D gene: -; V gene: TRBV7-9; J gene: TRBJ1-1; clone size: -; CDR3 DNA: TGTGCCAGCAGCTTAGTGGGGGGAAGAAACACTGAAGCTTTCTTT; CDR3 protein: CASSLVGGRNTEAFF
D gene: TRBD2; V gene: TRBV5-1; J gene: TRBJ2-1; clone size: -; CDR3 DNA: TGCGCCAGCAGCCTTAGCGGGGCGGCCTACAATGAGCAGTTCTTC; CDR3 protein: CASSLSGAAYNEQFF
D gene: -; V gene: TRBV9; J gene: TRBJ2-2; clone size: -; CDR3 DNA: TGTGCCAGCAGCCCGACCGCTGGGATAGCCGGGGGGCCGAACACCGGGGAGCTGTTTTTT; CDR3 protein: CASSPTAGIAGGPNTGELFF
D gene: -; V gene: TRBV10-3; J gene: TRBJ2-1; clone size: -; CDR3 DNA: TGTGCCATCAGTGACAGGGAGGAAATCAATGAGCAGTTCTTC; CDR3 protein: CAISDREEINEQFF
D gene: -; V gene: TRBV7-9; J gene: TRBJ1-1; clone size: -; CDR3 DNA: TGTGCCAGCAGCTTACCAGACACTGAAGCTTTCTTT; CDR3 protein: CASSLPDTEAFF
D gene: TRBD1; V gene: TRBV5-1; J gene: TRBJ2-1; clone size: -; CDR3 DNA: TGCGCCAGCAGCTTGGTTGGGACAGCTCACTCCTACAATGAGCAGTTCTTC; CDR3 protein: CASSLVGTAHSYNEQFF
D gene: TRBD1; V gene: TRBV5-1; J gene: TRBJ2-5; clone size: -; CDR3 DNA: TGCGCCAGCAGCTCCCAAGCCTCAGTCCGGGACAGGGCAGAGACCCAGTACTTC; CDR3 protein: CASSSQASVRDRAETQYF
D gene: TRBD1; V gene: TRBV5-1; J gene: TRBJ2-2; clone size: -; CDR3 DNA: TGCGCCAGCAGCTCAGCCCCGGGACAGGGAACCGGGGAGCTGTTTTTT; CDR3 protein: CASSSAPGQGTGELFF
D gene: -; V gene: TRBV12-5; J gene: TRBJ1-1; clone size: -; CDR3 DNA: TGTGCTAGTGGTCTAGACCAACCGAACACTGAAGCTTTCTTT; CDR3 protein: CASGLDQPNTEAFF
D gene: -; V gene: TRBV5-1; J gene: TRBJ1-1; clone size: -; CDR3 DNA: TGCGCCAGCAGCTTGACCCCCTCACGGGAGTTGAACACTGAAGCTTTCTTT; CDR3 protein: CASSLTPSRELNTEAFF